This is a list of T cell receptor beta chains from one sample in a study of T cell responses to AZD1222 COVID-19 vaccine. Sequenced by immunoSEQ multiplex PCR; TCRdb stores in-frame clones only, minus some. Among 200,000 to 250,000 clones listed, 90% to 95% were seen once. The specimen comprised peripheral blood, sampled 28 days after the second dose of the MenACWY control vaccine. The receptors stem from an adult who received the MenACWY meningococcal vaccine as a control. CDR3s leave out the opening cysteine and the closing phenylalanine or tryptophan. A D gene is named only where the DNA matches it firmly.

v_call: TRBV2
d_call: TRBD1
cdr3_aa: ASSDLAGQASYEQY

v_call: TRBV4-2
d_call: TRBD1
cdr3_aa: ASSQDGTVNQPQH

v_call: TRBV3-1/TRBV3-2
d_call: .
cdr3_aa: ASSQGSGTSITNEKLF

v_call: TRBV6-5
d_call: .
cdr3_aa: ASSYSGSTPTDTQY

v_call: TRBV14
d_call: TRBD2
cdr3_aa: ASSQHVSGSSYNEQF

v_call: TRBV3-1/TRBV3-2
d_call: .
cdr3_aa: ASSQGDSGNQPQH

v_call: TRBV30
d_call: .
cdr3_aa: AWSGQRFSGNTIY

v_call: TRBV30
d_call: .
cdr3_aa: AWKVSEHSPLH

v_call: TRBV5-6
d_call: TRBD2
cdr3_aa: ASSLPSGGAPTDTQY

v_call: TRBV7-6
d_call: TRBD2
cdr3_aa: ASSLSGRALDTQY

v_call: TRBV28
d_call: TRBD1
cdr3_aa: ASSGQGKNPYEQY

v_call: TRBV6-5
d_call: .
cdr3_aa: ASSFGGFEAF

v_call: TRBV19
d_call: TRBD1
cdr3_aa: ASAGTGDTYEQY

v_call: TRBV6-5
d_call: TRBD1
cdr3_aa: ASAGQPNNSPLH

v_call: TRBV5-1
d_call: TRBD1
cdr3_aa: ASSRMGQGENEKLF

v_call: TRBV28
d_call: TRBD2
cdr3_aa: ASRLSGRVLEQF

v_call: TRBV5-1
d_call: TRBD2
cdr3_aa: ASSWPSGGSYNEQF

v_call: TRBV10-2
d_call: TRBD2
cdr3_aa: ASSESVLAGWDSYEQY

v_call: TRBV9
d_call: .
cdr3_aa: ASSVGGDYT

v_call: TRBV28
d_call: TRBD1
cdr3_aa: ATTPGTGGGGANVLT

v_call: TRBV6-1
d_call: .
cdr3_aa: ASREVGYEQY

v_call: TRBV6-5
d_call: TRBD2
cdr3_aa: ASRRLAEETQY

v_call: TRBV12-3/TRBV12-4
d_call: .
cdr3_aa: ASSYGGGQPQH

v_call: TRBV27
d_call: .
cdr3_aa: ASRNTGGGYT

v_call: TRBV7-6
d_call: TRBD2
cdr3_aa: ASSEGLAGYNEQF

v_call: TRBV6-5
d_call: .
cdr3_aa: ASSYSEANEQY

v_call: TRBV24-1
d_call: .
cdr3_aa: ATSASPTGHNEQF

v_call: TRBV28
d_call: .
cdr3_aa: ASSLPGVSTNTGELF

v_call: TRBV7-2
d_call: .
cdr3_aa: ASSRRGTEAF

v_call: TRBV30
d_call: .
cdr3_aa: AWEPRSSYNEQF

v_call: TRBV5-1
d_call: TRBD1
cdr3_aa: ASSPGTVPTGELF

v_call: TRBV5-8
d_call: .
cdr3_aa: ASSWNGRGSYEQY

v_call: TRBV5-1
d_call: .
cdr3_aa: ASSRQESYEQY

v_call: TRBV29-1
d_call: .
cdr3_aa: SGQVGLLSTDTQY

v_call: TRBV30
d_call: .
cdr3_aa: AYDINYGYT

v_call: TRBV6-1
d_call: .
cdr3_aa: ASSEGLNNEQF

v_call: TRBV29-1
d_call: TRBD1
cdr3_aa: SVGRDSGYT

v_call: TRBV5-1
d_call: TRBD1
cdr3_aa: ASSPRTGRGTEAF

v_call: TRBV4-1
d_call: TRBD1
cdr3_aa: ASSQLTGSTEAF

v_call: TRBV5-6
d_call: .
cdr3_aa: ASKPMGAGNSPLH

v_call: TRBV19
d_call: .
cdr3_aa: ASTEGTAGFYEQY

v_call: TRBV6-5
d_call: .
cdr3_aa: ASSRTTYNEQF

v_call: TRBV13
d_call: .
cdr3_aa: ASSLAKYNSPLH

v_call: TRBV28
d_call: .
cdr3_aa: ASTGYPFTINQPQH

v_call: TRBV18
d_call: TRBD1
cdr3_aa: ASSPPGQQYGYT

v_call: TRBV28
d_call: TRBD2
cdr3_aa: ASLRSGRLYNEQF

v_call: TRBV2
d_call: .
cdr3_aa: ASSEAGYSYGYT

v_call: TRBV7-2
d_call: .
cdr3_aa: ASSFSQGYEQY